This T cell receptor beta chain was captured by sequencing in a study of technical replicates of blood from several donors. Trimming removed 6 bases from V and 4 bases from J; junction bases left unmatched: 2. Per the germline V gene, CDR1 is SNHLY and CDR2 is FYNNEI. The CDR3 totals 13 residues. The data were produced by immunoSEQ multiplex PCR, yet TCRdb's version contains in-frame clones alone and is incomplete. Of 95,000 to 100,000 clones in the sample, around 96% were seen once. This TCR was recovered from a human donor in good health. This chain joins TRBV2 and TRBJ2-1, with 8 bases aligning to TRBD1. Sequencing used T cells isolated from PBMCs. This chain's CDR3 is CASRDRVYNEQFF. CDR3 in DNA: TGTGCCAGCAGGGACAGGGTTTACAATGAGCAGTTCTTC.